This T cell receptor beta chain is from a study of Graves' ophthalmopathy and Graves' hyperthyroidism. V lost 2 bases, J lost 5 bases, and 18 bases lay in between. The CDR3 has 17 residues. CDR1 is MGHDK, CDR2 SYGVNS, per germline. Amplification of the TCR beta CDR3 regions used RNA transcripts (as template). Second-round multiplex PCR followed a first-round RT-PCR using HTBI primers. TCRdb re-called the multiplex PCR reads through MiXCR, storing one row per CDR3 protein. This sample has about 660,000 distinct CDR3 sequences, with about two fifths found just once. The TCR originated in an adult man with Graves' ophthalmopathy. The sample consisted of peripheral blood. V gene TRBV25-1 combines with J gene TRBJ1-4; D is uncertain. The CDR3, as DNA: TGTGCCAGCAGTGAAGCTAGCGGGAGGTCCTACAATGAAAAACTGTTTTTT. Protein product: CASSEASGRSYNEKLFF.